This TCR beta chain was found in a study of blood T cell repertoires in COVID-19. Study as a whole: COVID-19 samples from acute and convalescent phases originated in the United States, Italy and Spain. T cells, B-cell-depleted T cells, or PBMCs supplied cDNA or gDNA.

This CDR3 has 13 residues. V was trimmed by 3 bases and J by 2 bases, leaving 6 bases between them. Authors' processing steps: Estimation of nucleated cell counts was performed using reference gene primer amplification. The data were produced by immunoSEQ multiplex PCR, yet TCRdb's version contains in-frame clones alone and is incomplete. The V and J calls and the clone size are those of that table, but D and trimming were determined from the DNA. In the table there are around 150,000 clones, roughly 80% of which are singletons. Notes on this clone: The sample holds other DNA sequences that translate to the same CDR3.

The clonotype was recovered from a man aged 65 to 79 with acute or convalescent COVID-19. The sequenced sample was peripheral blood. J is TRBJ2-3 and V is TRBV12-3 or TRBV12-4, with D hard to call. CDR3 sequence reads: CASSFGLTDTQYF. CDR3 sequence (DNA): TGTGCCAGCAGTTTTGGGCTCACAGATACGCAGTATTTT.